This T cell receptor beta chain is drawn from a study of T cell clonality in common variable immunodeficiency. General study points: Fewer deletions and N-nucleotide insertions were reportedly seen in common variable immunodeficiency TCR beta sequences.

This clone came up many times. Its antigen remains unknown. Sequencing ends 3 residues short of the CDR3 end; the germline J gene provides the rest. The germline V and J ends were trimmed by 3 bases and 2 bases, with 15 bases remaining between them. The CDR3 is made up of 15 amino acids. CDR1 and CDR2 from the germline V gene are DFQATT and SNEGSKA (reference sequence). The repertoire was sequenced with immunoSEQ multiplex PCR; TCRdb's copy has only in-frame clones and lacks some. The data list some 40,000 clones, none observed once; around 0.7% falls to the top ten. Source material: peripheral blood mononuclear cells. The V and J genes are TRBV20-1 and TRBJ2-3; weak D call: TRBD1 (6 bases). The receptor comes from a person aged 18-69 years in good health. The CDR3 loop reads CSASLGQGPTDTQYF. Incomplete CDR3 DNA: TGCAGTGCTAGCCTTGGTCAGGGGCCCACAGATACG.